The sequence of this T cell receptor beta chain was determined in a study of identical twins. Points from the study as a whole: The models systematically underestimated how much out-of-frame TCR alpha was shared in monozygotic twins.

TCRdb re-called the 5' RACE reads with MiXCR, one entry per CDR3 protein. The table records around 1.7 million distinct CDR3 sequences, around a third of them present only once. The length of the CDR3 is 17 residues. V shed 1 base and J 2 bases; nucleotides not matched to a gene: 10. Remarks on this clonotype: Its specificity is not known.

V and J are TRBV12-3 or TRBV12-4 and TRBJ2-5; 7 bases are a match to TRBD2. Sequenced input: cord blood. The receptor's source is a newborn girl in good health. CDR3 sequence: CASSLGLAGVIQETQYF. For the CDR3, the DNA is TGTGCCAGCAGTTTAGGACTAGCAGGCGTTATTCAAGAGACCCAGTACTTC.